Below, one TCR beta chain is given with its context. This sample was taken from a study of blood T cell repertoires in COVID-19. As for the study in general: The origin of the acute and convalescent COVID-19 samples was the United States, Italy and Spain. T cells, B-cell-depleted T cells, or PBMCs supplied cDNA or gDNA.

Per the authors' pipeline: Counts of nucleated cells, estimated from reference gene primer amplification, were obtained. Repertoires were generated with immunoSEQ multiplex PCR, while TCRdb's copy carries only in-frame clones and drops some. V, J and clone size derive from that table, while D and trimming were established from the DNA sequence. The repertoire holds 250,000 to 300,000 clones, with 89% as singletons. The CDR3 extends over 12 amino acids. Germline CDR1 MNHNY, CDR2 SVGAGI (reference sequence). V gave up 4 bases and J gave up 7 bases; unmatched junction bases: 3. The genes are TRBV6-6 and TRBJ1-2; 7 nucleotides agree with TRBD1. The origin of this receptor is a woman in her thirties or forties who had recovered from COVID-19. Specimen: peripheral blood. CDR3 in amino acids: CASSSQGFGYTF. DNA of the CDR3: TGTGCCAGCAGTTCACAGGGGTTTGGCTACACCTTC.